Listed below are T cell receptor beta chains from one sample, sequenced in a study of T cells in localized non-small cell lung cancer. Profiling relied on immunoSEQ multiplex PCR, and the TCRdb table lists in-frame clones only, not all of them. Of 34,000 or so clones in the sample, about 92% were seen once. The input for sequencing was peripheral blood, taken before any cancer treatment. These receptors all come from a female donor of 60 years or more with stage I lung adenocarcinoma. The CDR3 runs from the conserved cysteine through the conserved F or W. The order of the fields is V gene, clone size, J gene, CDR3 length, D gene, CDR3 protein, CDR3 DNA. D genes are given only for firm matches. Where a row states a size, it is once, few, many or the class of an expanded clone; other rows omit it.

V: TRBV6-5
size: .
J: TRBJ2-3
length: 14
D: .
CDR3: CASSFRQGGDTQYF
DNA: TGTGCCAGCAGTTTCCGACAGGGAGGAGATACGCAGTATTTT

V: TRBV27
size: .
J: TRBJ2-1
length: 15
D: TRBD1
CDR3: CASSWEGQGYNEQFF
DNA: TGTGCCAGCAGTTGGGAAGGACAGGGGTACAATGAGCAGTTCTTC

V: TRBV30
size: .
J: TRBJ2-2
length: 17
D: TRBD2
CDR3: CAWSVPGAGANTGELFF
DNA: TGTGCCTGGAGTGTACCAGGAGCGGGGGCTAACACCGGGGAGCTGTTTTTT

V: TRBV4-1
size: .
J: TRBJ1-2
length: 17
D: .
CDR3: CASSQEARGLFPYGYTF
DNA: TGCGCCAGCAGCCAAGAAGCTCGCGGGCTCTTCCCCTATGGCTACACCTTC

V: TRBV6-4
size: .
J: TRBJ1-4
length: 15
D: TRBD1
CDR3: CASSSGQDANEKLFF
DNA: TGTGCCAGCAGCTCGGGACAGGACGCTAATGAAAAACTGTTTTTT

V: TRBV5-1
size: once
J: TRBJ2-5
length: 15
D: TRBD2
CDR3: CASKVAGGPGETQYF
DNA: TGCGCCAGCAAAGTAGCGGGGGGGCCGGGAGAGACCCAGTACTTC

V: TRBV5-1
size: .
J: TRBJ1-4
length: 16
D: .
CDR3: CASSLGTLITGEKLFF
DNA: TGCGCCAGCAGCTTAGGGACTCTTATTACTGGGGAAAAACTGTTTTTT

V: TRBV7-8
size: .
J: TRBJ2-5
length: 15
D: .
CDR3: CASSWVTALGETQYF
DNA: TGTGCCAGCAGCTGGGTGACAGCACTTGGGGAGACCCAGTACTTC

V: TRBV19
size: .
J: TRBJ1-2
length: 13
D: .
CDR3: CASSRKEGYGYTF
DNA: TGTGCCAGTAGCCGTAAGGAGGGCTATGGCTACACCTTC

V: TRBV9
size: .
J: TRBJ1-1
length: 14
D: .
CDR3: CASSVQGTGTEAFF
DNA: TGTGCCAGCAGCGTTCAGGGGACCGGGACTGAAGCTTTCTTT

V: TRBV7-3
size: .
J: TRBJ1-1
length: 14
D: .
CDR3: CASSSKGLGTEAFF
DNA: TGTGCCAGCAGCTCCAAGGGCCTTGGCACTGAAGCTTTCTTT

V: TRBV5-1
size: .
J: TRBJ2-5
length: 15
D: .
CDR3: CASSPGTTPQETQYF
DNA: TGCGCCAGCAGCCCGGGGACGACCCCTCAAGAGACCCAGTACTTC

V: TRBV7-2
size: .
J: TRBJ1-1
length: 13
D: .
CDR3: CASSFIGSAEAFF
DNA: TGTGCCAGCAGCTTCATTGGGTCGGCTGAAGCTTTCTTT

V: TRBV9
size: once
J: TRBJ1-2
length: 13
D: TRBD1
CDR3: CASGQGAGYGYTF
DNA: TGTGCCAGCGGGCAGGGGGCCGGTTATGGCTACACCTTC

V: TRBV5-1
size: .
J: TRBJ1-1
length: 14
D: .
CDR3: CASSNEQANTEAFF
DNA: TGCGCCAGCAGCAACGAACAGGCGAACACTGAAGCTTTCTTT

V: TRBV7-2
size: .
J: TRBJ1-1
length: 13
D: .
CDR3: CASSLGRLSEAFF
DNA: TGTGCCAGCAGCTTAGGCAGGCTATCTGAAGCTTTCTTT

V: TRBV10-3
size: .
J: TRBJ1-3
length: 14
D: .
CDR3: CAISAPESGNTIYF
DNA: TGTGCCATCAGTGCCCCCGAGTCTGGAAACACCATATATTTT

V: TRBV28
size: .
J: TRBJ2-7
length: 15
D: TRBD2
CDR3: CASRPTSGGAYEQYF
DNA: TGTGCCAGCAGGCCGACTAGCGGGGGAGCGTACGAGCAGTACTTC

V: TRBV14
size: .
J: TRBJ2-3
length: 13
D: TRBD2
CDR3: CASSLTSGITQYF
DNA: TGTGCCAGCAGCTTGACTAGCGGGATTACGCAGTATTTT

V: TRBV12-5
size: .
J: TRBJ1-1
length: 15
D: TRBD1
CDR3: CASGSVRQGNTEAFF
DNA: TGTGCTAGTGGTTCCGTTCGACAGGGCAACACTGAAGCTTTCTTT

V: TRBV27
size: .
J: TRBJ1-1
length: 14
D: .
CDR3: CASNIRGELAEAFF
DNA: TGTGCCAGCAATATACGGGGCGAACTAGCTGAAGCTTTCTTT

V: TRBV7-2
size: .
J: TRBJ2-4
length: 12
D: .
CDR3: CASSPDPNIQYF
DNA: TGTGCCAGCAGTCCCGACCCAAACATTCAGTACTTC

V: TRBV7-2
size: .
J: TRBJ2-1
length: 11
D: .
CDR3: CASSLVREQFF
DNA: TGTGCCAGCAGCTTAGTTCGAGAGCAGTTCTTC

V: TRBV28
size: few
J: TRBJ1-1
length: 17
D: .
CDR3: CASRSARIGGGVAEAFF
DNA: TGTGCCAGCAGGTCAGCGCGGATAGGGGGAGGGGTGGCTGAAGCTTTCTTT

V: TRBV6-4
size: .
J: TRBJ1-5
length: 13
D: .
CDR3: CASSEGGTQPQHF
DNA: TGTGCCAGCAGTGAAGGGGGAACTCAGCCCCAGCATTTT

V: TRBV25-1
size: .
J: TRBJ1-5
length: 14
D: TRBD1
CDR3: CARGTDRSNQPQHF
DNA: TGTGCCAGAGGGACGGACAGGAGCAATCAGCCCCAGCATTTT

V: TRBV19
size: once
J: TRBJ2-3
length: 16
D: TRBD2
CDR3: CASSPLAGGITDTQYF
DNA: TGTGCCAGTAGTCCTTTGGCGGGAGGGATCACAGATACGCAGTATTTT

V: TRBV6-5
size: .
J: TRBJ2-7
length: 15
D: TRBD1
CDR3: CASRKGTGDPYEQYF
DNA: TGTGCCAGCCGCAAGGGGACAGGGGACCCCTACGAGCAGTACTTC

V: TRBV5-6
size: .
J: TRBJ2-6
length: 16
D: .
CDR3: CASSLDPRSGANVLTF
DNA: TGTGCCAGCAGCTTGGATCCGAGATCTGGGGCCAACGTCCTGACTTTC

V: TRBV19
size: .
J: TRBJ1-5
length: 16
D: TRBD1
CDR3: CASSSQGARGNQPQHF
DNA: TGTGCCAGTAGTTCACAGGGGGCAAGGGGCAATCAGCCCCAGCATTTT

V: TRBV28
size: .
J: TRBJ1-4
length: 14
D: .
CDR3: CASSFQQGEEKLFF
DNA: TGTGCCAGCAGTTTTCAACAGGGTGAAGAAAAACTGTTTTTT

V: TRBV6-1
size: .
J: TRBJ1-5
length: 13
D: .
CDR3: CASRSEINQPQHF
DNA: TGTGCCAGCAGATCGGAAATCAATCAGCCCCAGCATTTT

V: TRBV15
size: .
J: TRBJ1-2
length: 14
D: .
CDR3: CATSRDQGLGGYTF
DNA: TGTGCCACCAGCAGAGATCAAGGGTTGGGGGGCTACACCTTC

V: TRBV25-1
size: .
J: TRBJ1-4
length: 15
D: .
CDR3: CASSESGRTNEKLFF
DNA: TGTGCCAGCAGTGAATCGGGCAGAACTAATGAAAAACTGTTTTTT

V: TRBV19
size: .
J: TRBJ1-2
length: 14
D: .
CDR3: CASSIGTATYGYTF
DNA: TGTGCCAGTAGTATAGGGACAGCCACCTATGGCTACACCTTC

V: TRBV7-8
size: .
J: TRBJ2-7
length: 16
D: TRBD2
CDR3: CASSLASGGAVSEQYF
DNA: TGTGCCAGCAGCTTAGCTAGCGGGGGGGCGGTTAGCGAGCAGTACTTC

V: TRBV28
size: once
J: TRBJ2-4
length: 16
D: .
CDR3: CASSKRTALAKNIQYF
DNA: TGTGCCAGCAGTAAAAGGACGGCCTTAGCCAAAAACATTCAGTACTTC

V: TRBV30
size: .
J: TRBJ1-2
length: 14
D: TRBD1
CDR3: CAWSRQGGRYGYTF
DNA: TGTGCCTGGAGTAGACAGGGAGGACGGTATGGCTACACCTTC

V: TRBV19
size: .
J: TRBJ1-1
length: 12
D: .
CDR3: CASQLGVTEAFF
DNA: TGTGCCAGCCAGTTGGGGGTGACTGAAGCTTTCTTT

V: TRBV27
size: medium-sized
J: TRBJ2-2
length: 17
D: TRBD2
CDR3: CASSLASGGMNTGELFF
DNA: TGTGCCAGCAGTTTGGCTAGCGGGGGTATGAACACCGGGGAGCTGTTTTTT

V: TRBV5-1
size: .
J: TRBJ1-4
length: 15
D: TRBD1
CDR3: CASSLAHRGGEKLFF
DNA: TGCGCCAGCAGCTTGGCCCACAGGGGTGGTGAAAAACTGTTTTTT